This T cell receptor beta chain was sequenced in a study of T-cell reconstitution after alpha-beta-depleted transplantation in children. In regard to this clonotype: Its antigen is unknown.

General study points: Several hundred expanded graft clones reportedly gave rise to the alpha-beta T cells present about two months after transplant.

Germline-derived CDR1 and CDR2 are DFQATT and SNEGSKA (reference sequence). The CDR3 runs 12 residues. Trimming took 4 bases from V and 5 from J, leaving 12 bases between them. Unique molecular identifiers were used to barcode this TCRbeta library. TCRdb reprocessed the PCR reads with MiXCR, giving one entry per CDR3 protein. This table has 90,000 to 100,000 distinct CDR3 sequences, about a quarter appearing once. This receptor was identified in a boy aged 2 to 10 with acute lymphoblastic leukemia, due to receive a stem cell transplant. Sequencing was performed on PBMCs, taken before TCRalphabeta/CD19-depleted stem cell transplant. The chain recombines TRBV20-1 with TRBJ2-7; D is ambiguous. CDR3 sequence (DNA): TGCAGTGCTAAGAGAGGAATTGACGAGCAGTACTTC. Translation: CSAKRGIDEQYF.